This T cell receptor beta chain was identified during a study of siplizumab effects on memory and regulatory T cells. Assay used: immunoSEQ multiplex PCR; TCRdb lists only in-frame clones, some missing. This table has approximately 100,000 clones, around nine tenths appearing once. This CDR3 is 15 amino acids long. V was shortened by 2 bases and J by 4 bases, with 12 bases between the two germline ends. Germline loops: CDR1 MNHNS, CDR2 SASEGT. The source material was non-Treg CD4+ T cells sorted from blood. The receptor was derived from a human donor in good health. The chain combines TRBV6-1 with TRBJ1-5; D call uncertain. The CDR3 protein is CASSEKGRMNQPQHF. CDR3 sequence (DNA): TGTGCCAGCAGTGAAAAGGGCAGGATGAATCAGCCCCAGCATTTT.